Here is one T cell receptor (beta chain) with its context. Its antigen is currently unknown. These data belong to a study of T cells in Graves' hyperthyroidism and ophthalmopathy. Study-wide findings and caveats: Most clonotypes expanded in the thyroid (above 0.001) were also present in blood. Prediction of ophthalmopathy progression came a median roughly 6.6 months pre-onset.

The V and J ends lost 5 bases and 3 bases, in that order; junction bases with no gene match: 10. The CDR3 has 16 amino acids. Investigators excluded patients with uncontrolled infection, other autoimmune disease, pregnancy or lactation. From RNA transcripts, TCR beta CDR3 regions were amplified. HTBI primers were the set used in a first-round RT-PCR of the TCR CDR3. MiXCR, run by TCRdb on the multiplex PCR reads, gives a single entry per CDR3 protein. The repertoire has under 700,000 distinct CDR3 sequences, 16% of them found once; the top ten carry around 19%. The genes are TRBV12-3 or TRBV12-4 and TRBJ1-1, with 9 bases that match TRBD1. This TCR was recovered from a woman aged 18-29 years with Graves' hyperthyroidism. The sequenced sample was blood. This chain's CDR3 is CASSPLPTGGDTEAFF. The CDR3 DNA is TGTGCCAGCAGTCCCCTCCCGACAGGGGGAGACACTGAAGCTTTCTTT.